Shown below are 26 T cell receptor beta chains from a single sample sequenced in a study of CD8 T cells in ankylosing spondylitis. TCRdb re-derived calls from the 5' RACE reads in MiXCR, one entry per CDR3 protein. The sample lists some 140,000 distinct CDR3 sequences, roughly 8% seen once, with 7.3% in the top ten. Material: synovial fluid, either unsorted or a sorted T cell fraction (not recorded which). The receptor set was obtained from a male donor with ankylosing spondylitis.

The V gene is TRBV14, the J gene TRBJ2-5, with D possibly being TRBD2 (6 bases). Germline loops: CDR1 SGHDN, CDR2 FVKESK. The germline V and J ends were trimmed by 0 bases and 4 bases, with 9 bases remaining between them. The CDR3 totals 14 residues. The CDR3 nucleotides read TGTGCCAGCAGCCAAGATGGGGGGAGAGAGACCCAGTACTTC. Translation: CASSQDGGRETQYF.

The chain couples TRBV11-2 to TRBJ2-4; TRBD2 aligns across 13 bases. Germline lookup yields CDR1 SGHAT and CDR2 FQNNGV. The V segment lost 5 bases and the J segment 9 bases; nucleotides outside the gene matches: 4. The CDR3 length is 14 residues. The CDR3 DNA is TGTGCCAGCAGCCCGGGACTAGCGGGAAGCATTCAGTACTTC. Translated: CASSPGLAGSIQYF.

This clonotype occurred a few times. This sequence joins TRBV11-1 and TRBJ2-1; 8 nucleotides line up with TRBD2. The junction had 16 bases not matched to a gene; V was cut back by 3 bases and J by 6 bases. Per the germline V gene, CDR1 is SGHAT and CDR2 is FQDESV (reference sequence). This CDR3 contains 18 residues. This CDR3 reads CASSLTLWGTSLSNEQFF. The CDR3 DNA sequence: TGTGCCAGCAGCTTGACACTTTGGGGGACTAGTTTAAGCAATGAGCAGTTCTTC. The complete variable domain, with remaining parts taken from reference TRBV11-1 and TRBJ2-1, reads EAEVAQSPRYKITEKSQAVAFWCDPISGHATLYWYRQILGQGPELLVQFQDESVVDDSQLPKDRFSAERLKGVDSTLKIQPAELGDSAMYLCASSLTLWGTSLSNEQFFGPGTRLTVL.

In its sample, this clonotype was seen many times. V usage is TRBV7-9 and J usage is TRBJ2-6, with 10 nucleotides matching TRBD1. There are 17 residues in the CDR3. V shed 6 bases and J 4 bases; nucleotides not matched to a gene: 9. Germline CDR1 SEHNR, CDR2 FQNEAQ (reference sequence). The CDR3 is CASRKGTGVSGANVLTF. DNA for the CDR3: TGTGCCAGCAGAAAAGGGACAGGGGTATCCGGGGCCAACGTCCTGACTTTC.

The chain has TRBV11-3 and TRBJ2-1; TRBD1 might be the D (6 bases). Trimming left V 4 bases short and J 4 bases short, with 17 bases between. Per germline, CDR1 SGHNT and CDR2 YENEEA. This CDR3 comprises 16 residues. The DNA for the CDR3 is TGTGCCAGCAGCTCCCCGGCTGGGGACAATTACAATGAGCAGTTCTTC. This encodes CASSSPAGDNYNEQFF.

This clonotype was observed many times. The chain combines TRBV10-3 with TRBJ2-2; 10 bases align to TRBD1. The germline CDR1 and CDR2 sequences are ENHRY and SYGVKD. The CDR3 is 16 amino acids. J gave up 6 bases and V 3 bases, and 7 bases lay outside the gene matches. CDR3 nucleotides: TGTGCCATCAGTGAAGGTCTCGGACAGGGGGCCGGGGAGCTGTTTTTT. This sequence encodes CAISEGLGQGAGELFF.

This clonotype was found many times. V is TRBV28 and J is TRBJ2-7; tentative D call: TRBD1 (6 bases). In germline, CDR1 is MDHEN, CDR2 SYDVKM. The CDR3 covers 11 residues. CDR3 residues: CASSSQGIISV. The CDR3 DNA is TGTGCCAGCAGCTCACAGGGTATAATAAGCGTC.

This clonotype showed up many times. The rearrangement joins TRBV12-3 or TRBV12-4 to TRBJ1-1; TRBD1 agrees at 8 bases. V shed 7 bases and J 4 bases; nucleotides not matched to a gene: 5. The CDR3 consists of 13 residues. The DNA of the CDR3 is TGTGCCAGCAATAACAGGGGGAGCACTGAAGCTTTCTTT. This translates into CASNNRGSTEAFF.

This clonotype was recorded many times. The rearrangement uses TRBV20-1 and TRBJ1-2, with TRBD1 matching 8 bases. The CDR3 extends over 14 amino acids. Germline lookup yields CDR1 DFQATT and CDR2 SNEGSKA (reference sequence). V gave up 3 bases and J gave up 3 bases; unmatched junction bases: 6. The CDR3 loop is CSARSRGRDYGYTF. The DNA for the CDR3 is TGCAGTGCTAGGAGCAGGGGGCGAGACTATGGCTACACCTTC.

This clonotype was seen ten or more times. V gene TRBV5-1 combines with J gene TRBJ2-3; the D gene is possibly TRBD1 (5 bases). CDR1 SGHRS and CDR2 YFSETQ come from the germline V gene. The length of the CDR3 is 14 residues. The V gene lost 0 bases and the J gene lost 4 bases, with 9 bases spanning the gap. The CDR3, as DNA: TGCGCCAGCAGCTTGGGCAGGGATGCAGATACGCAGTATTTT. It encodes CASSLGRDADTQYF.

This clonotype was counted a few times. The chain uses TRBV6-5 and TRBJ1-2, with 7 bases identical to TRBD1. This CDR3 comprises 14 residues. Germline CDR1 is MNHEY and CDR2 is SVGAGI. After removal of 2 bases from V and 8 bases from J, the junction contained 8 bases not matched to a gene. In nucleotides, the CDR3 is TGTGCCAGCAGTTACAACAGGGGCGTGGAGGGCTACACCTTC. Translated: CASSYNRGVEGYTF.

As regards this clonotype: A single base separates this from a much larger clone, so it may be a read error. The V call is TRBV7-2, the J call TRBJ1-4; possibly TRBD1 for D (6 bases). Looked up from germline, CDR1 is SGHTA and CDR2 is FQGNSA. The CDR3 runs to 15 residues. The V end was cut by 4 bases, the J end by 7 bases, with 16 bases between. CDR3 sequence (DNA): TGTGCCAGCAGCTCCGGACAGCGACAAGGTGAAAAACTGTTTTTT. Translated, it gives CASSSGQRQGEKLFF.

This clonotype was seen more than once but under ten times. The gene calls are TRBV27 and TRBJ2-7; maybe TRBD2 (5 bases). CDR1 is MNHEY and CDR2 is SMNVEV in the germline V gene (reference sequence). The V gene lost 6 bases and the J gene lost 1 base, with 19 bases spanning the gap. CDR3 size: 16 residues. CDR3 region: CASSRTVGSGSYEQYF. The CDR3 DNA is TGTGCCAGCAGCCGAACAGTGGGGAGTGGGTCCTACGAGCAGTACTTC.

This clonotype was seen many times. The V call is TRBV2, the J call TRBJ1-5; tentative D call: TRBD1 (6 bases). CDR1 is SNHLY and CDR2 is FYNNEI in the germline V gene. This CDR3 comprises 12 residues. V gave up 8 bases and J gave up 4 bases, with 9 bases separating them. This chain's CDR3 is CASGQPNQPQHF. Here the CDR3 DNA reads TGTGCCAGCGGACAGCCGAATCAGCCCCAGCATTTT.

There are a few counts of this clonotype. DNA of the CDR3: TGTGCCATCAGCACAGGGGGGTACGAGCAGTACTTC. This translates into CAISTGGYEQYF. The chain has TRBV6-2 or TRBV6-3 and TRBJ2-7; TRBD1 matches 8 bases. The V segment lost 10 bases and the J segment 4 bases; nucleotides outside the gene matches: 6. This CDR3 is built from 12 residues. The germline gives CDR1 MNHEY, CDR2 SVGEGT.

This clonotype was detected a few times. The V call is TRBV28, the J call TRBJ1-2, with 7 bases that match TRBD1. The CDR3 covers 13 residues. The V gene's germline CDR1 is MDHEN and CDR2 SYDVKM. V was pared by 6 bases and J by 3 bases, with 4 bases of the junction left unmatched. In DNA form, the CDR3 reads TGTGCCAGCAGACCACAGGGGTACTATGGCTACACCTTC. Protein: CASRPQGYYGYTF.

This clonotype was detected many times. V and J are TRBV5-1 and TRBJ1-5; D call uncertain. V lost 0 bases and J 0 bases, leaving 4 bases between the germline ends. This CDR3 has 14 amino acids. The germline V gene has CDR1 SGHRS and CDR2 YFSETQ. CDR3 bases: TGCGCCAGCAGCTTGGGTTATAGCAATCAGCCCCAGCATTTT. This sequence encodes CASSLGYSNQPQHF.

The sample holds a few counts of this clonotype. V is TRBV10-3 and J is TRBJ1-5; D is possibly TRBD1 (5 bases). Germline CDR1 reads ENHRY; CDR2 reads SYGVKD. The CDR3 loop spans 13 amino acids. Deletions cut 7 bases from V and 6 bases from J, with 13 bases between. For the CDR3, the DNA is TGTGCCATCACGGAAGGGGTAGGTCAGCCCCAGCATTTT. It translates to CAITEGVGQPQHF.

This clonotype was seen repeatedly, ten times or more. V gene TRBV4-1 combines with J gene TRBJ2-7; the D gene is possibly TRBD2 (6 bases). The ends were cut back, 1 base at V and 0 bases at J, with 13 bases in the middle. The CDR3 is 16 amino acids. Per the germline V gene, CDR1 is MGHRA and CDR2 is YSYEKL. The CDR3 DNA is TGCGCCAGCAGCCAAGGGATGGGGGGAAGCTCCTACGAGCAGTACTTC. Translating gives CASSQGMGGSSYEQYF.

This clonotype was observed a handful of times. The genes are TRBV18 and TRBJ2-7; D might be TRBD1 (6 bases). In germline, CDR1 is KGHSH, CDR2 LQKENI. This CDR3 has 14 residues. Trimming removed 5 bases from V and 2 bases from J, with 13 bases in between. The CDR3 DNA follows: TGTGCCAGCTCATTTAGGCAGGGGACCTACGAGCAGTACTTC. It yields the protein CASSFRQGTYEQYF.

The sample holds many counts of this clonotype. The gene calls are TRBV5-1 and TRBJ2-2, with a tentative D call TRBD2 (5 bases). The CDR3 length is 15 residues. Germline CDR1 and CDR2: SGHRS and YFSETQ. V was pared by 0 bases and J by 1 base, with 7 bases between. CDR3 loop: CASSLVAGNTGELFF. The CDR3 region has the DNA TGCGCCAGCAGCTTGGTGGCGGGGAACACCGGGGAGCTGTTTTTT.

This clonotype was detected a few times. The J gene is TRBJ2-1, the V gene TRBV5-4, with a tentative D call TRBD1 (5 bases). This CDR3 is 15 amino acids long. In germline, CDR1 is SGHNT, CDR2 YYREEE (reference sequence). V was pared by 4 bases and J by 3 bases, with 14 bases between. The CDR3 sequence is CASSRRRQGYNEQFF. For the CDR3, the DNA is TGTGCCAGCAGCCGACGTAGGCAGGGCTACAATGAGCAGTTCTTC.

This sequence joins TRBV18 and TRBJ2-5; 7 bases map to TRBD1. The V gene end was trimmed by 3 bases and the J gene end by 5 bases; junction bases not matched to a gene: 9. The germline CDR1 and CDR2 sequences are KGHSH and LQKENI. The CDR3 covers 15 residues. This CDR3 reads CASSPPTGREETQYF. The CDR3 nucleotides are TGTGCCAGCTCACCTCCGACAGGGCGAGAGGAGACCCAGTACTTC.

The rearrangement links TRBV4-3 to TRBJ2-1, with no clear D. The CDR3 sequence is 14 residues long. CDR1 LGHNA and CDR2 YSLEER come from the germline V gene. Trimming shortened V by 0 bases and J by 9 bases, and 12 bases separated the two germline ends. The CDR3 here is CASSQDPALTEQFF. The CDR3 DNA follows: TGCGCCAGCAGCCAAGATCCGGCCCTAACTGAGCAGTTCTTC.

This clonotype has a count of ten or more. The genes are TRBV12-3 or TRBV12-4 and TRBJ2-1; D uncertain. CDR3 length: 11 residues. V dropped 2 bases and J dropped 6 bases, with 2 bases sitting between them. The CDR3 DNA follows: TGTGCCAGCAGTTTAATCAATGAGCAGTTCTTC. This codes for CASSLINEQFF.

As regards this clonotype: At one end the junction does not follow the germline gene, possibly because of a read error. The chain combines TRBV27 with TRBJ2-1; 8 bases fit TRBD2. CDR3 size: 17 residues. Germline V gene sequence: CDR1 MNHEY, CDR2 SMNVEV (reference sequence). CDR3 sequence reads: CACSLSVARGAHNEQFF. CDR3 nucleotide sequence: TGTGCCTGCAGTTTATCGGTCGCGCGGGGGGCCCACAATGAGCAGTTCTTC.